This TCR beta chain was recovered during a study of T-cell reconstitution after alpha-beta-depleted transplantation in children. Preparation of the TCRbeta library was carried out with unique molecular identifiers. TCRdb re-derived calls from the PCR reads in MiXCR, one entry per CDR3 protein. The data contain under 400,000 distinct CDR3 sequences, roughly 21% of them singletons. The CDR3 has 15 residues. CDR1 MNHEY and CDR2 SVGEGT come from the germline V gene. The V and J ends lost 6 bases and 0 bases, in that order; junction bases with no gene match: 2. The specimen comprised PBMCs, mostly from graft donor cells, sampled 180 days after TCRalphabeta/CD19-depleted stem cell transplant. This clonotype was sampled from a male patient aged 10-17 years who had a stem cell transplant for acute lymphoblastic leukemia, so the T cells may come from the graft donor. The rearrangement uses TRBV6-2 or TRBV6-3 and TRBJ2-2, with 9 bases identical to TRBD1. The CDR3 DNA reads as TGTGCCAGCAGGCGGACAGGGGCGAACACCGGGGAGCTGTTTTTT. Residues: CASRRTGANTGELFF.